Below, 6 T cell receptor beta chains from the same sample are listed, as sequenced in a study of shared clonotypes between healthy human individuals. Sequencing was performed with immunoSEQ multiplex PCR; in TCRdb, only in-frame clones are kept and a portion is missing. The repertoire holds approximately 980,000 clones, with about three quarters as singletons. The sequencing input was memory CD4+ T cells sorted from blood. Subset meaning: CD45RA-negative fraction. The receptors come from a man between 18 and 29 years old in good health.

The CDR3 DNA sequence: TGCGCCAGCAGCTTAATCCGTGGCGGTCCGAACACTGAAGCTTTCTTT. Translated: CASSLIRGGPNTEAFF. The chain recombines TRBV5-1 with TRBJ1-1; no clear D gene. The V end lost 2 bases, the J end lost 1 base, and 15 bases lay between the germline ends. Germline loops: CDR1 SGHRS, CDR2 YFSETQ. The CDR3 covers 16 residues.

The chain recombines TRBV27 with TRBJ1-5; D is ambiguous. The germline V and J ends were trimmed by 2 bases and 6 bases, with 11 bases remaining between them. The CDR3 runs 14 residues. Germline lookup yields CDR1 MNHEY and CDR2 SMNVEV (reference sequence). CDR3 DNA sequence: TGTGCCAGCAGTTTAGACACCGGGTCTCAGCCCCAGCATTTT. It translates to CASSLDTGSQPQHF.

V gene TRBV6-6 combines with J gene TRBJ1-1; D call uncertain. The V end was cut by 0 bases, the J end by 5 bases, with 7 bases between. CDR1 and CDR2 (germline): MNHNY, SVGAGI (reference sequence). This CDR3 region has 13 residues. CDR3 bases: TGTGCCAGCAGTTACTCTTGGCGTACTGAAGCTTTCTTT. Translated, it gives CASSYSWRTEAFF.

This chain uses TRBV5-1 with TRBJ1-1; 9 nucleotides line up with TRBD1. Germline values: CDR1 SGHRS, CDR2 YFSETQ. CDR3 length equals 14 residues. The junction had 5 bases not matched to a gene; V was cut back by 3 bases and J by 5 bases. The CDR3 DNA reads TGCGCCAGCAGCTGGGGACAGGGTAAAACTGAAGCTTTCTTT. It is translated as CASSWGQGKTEAFF.

The chain joins TRBV5-1 to TRBJ2-2, with 7 nucleotides matching TRBD1. Germline V CDR1 and CDR2: SGHRS, YFSETQ. The ends lost 0 bases at V and 4 bases at J; junction bases unmatched: 6. The CDR3 runs 16 residues. The DNA for the CDR3 is TGCGCCAGCAGCTTGGCCCCGACAGGGCCCACCGGGGAGCTGTTTTTT. This encodes CASSLAPTGPTGELFF.

The chain carries TRBV2 and TRBJ2-7, with D tentatively TRBD1 (6 bases). CDR1 and CDR2 (germline): SNHLY, FYNNEI. This CDR3 spans 14 amino acids. The ends were cut back, 10 bases at V and 1 base at J, with 17 bases in the middle. The CDR3 is CATLQGEKSYEQYF. CDR3 coding DNA: TGTGCCACTTTACAGGGTGAGAAATCCTACGAGCAGTACTTC.